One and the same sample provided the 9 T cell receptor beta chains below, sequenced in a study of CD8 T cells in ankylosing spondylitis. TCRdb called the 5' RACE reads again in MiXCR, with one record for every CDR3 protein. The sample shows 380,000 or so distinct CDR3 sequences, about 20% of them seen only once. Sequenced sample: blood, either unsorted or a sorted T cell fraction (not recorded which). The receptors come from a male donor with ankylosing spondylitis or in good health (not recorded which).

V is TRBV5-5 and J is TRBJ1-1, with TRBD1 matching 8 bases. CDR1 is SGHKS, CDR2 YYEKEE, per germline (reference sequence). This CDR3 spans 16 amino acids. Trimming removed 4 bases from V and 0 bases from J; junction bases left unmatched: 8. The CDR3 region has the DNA TGTGCCAGCAGCCCCGACAGGGGATCTATGAACACTGAAGCTTTCTTT. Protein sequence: CASSPDRGSMNTEAFF.

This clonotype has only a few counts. This chain's CDR3 is CASSLGQGSSANVLTF. The CDR3 coding sequence is TGTGCCAGCAGCTTAGGTCAGGGGTCCTCGGCCAACGTCCTGACTTTC. The chain is built from TRBV7-9 and TRBJ2-6; maybe TRBD1 (6 bases). Germline CDR1 reads SEHNR; CDR2 reads FQNEAQ (reference sequence). The CDR3 is 16 amino acids. With 1 base removed from V and 6 bases from J, the gap between germline ends came to 13 bases.

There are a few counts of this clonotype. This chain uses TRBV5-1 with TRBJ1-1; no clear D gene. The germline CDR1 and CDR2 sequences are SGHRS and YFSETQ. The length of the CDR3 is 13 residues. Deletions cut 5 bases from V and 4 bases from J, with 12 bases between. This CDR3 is CASRYAVTTEAFF. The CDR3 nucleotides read TGCGCCAGCAGGTACGCGGTTACCACTGAAGCTTTCTTT. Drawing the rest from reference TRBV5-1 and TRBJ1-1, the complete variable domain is KAGVTQTPRYLIKTRGQQVTLSCSPISGHRSVSWYQQTPGQGLQFLFEYFSETQRNKGNFPGRFSGRQFSNSRSEMNVSTLELGDSALYLCASRYAVTTEAFFGQGTRLTVV.

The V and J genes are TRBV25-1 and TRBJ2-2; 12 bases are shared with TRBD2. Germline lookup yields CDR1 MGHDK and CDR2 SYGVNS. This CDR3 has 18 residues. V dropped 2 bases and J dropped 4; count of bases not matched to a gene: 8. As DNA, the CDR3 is TGTGCCAGCAGTGAAGAGGGACTAGCGGGCGCAGGCACCGGGGAGCTGTTTTTT. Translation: CASSEEGLAGAGTGELFF.

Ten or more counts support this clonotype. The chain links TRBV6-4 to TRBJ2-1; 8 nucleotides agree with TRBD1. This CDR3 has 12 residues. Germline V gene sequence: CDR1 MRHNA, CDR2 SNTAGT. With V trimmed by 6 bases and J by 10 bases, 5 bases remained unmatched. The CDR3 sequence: CASSETGDEQFF. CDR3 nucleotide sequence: TGTGCCAGCAGCGAGACAGGGGACGAGCAGTTCTTC.

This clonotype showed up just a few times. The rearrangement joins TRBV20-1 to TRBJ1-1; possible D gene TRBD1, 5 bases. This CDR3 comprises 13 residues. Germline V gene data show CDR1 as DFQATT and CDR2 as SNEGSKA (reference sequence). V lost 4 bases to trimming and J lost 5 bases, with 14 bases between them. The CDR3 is CSATKGGVTEAFF. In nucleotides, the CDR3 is TGCAGTGCTACTAAGGGAGGGGTGACTGAAGCTTTCTTT.

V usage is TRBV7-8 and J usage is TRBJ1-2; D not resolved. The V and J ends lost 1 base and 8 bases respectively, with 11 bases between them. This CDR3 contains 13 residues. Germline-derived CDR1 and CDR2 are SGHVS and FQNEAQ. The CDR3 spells CASSLVPEGGYTF. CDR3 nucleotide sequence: TGTGCCAGCAGCTTAGTTCCAGAGGGAGGCTACACCTTC.

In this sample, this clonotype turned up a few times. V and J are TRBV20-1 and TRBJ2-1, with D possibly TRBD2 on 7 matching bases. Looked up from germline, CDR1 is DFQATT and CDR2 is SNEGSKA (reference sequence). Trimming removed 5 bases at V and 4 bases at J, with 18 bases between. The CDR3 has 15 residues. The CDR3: CSALPVGGPYNEQFF. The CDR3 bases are TGCAGTGCTCTACCAGTGGGGGGGCCATACAATGAGCAGTTCTTC.

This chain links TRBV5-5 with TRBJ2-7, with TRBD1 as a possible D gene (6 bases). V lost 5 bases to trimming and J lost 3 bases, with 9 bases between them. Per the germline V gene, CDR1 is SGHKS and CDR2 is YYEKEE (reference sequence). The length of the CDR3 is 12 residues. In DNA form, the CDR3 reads TGTGCCAGCAGGCAGGGGCACTACGAGCAGTACTTC. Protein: CASRQGHYEQYF.